What follows is one TCR beta chain and its context. Its antigen remains undetermined. Within one base of it there is no much larger clone, and no base qualities were kept. The CDR3 regions of human TCRbeta chains were analyzed by immunosequencing. The paper's data handling went like this. TCRs in the repertoires were compared against a reference library of SARS-CoV-2-specific TCRs that had been generated with the MIRA antigen-specificity platform. Breadth was defined as the fraction of unique TCRs that were SARS-CoV-2-associated. Depth was defined as the fraction of total T cells that were SARS-CoV-2-associated. Using the MIRA data, each spike-specific TCR was mapped to the spike region that the TCR reacts to and placed in a CD4 or CD8 class. Log10-transformed breadth and depth values were compared by one-way ANOVA with Sidak's multiple comparisons tests. As stored in TCRdb, this immuneACCESS dataset retains in-frame rearrangements with V and J assigned. A fraction of the clones does not appear; measured against another copy, unresolved V genes explain less than half of the discrepancy, and the remainder lacks a known reason. D and trimming were read from the DNA, whereas the V and J calls and clone size are those reported in that table. Counted in this sample were around 84,000 clones; 88% of them appeared once. Of the sample, about 6% falls within the top ten clones.

The CDR3 has 16 amino acids, counting the end cysteine and phenylalanine. The read is trimmed to its CDR3 DNA, 48 bases read in frame from base 1. The germline V gene encodes CDR1 MDHEN and CDR2 SYDVKM. The junction carries 11 bases between V and J, which are trimmed by 0 bases and 0 bases respectively. This specimen belongs to a study of T cell responses to AZD1222 COVID-19 vaccine (dated by TCRdb to the early 2020s). Describing the broader study: AZD1222 recipients given second doses at about 4 weeks or at about 12 weeks were pooled, since spike-specific TCR depth and breadth were not found to differ between the two schedules. A total of 233 trial participants underwent TCR sequencing, of whom about 200 had received two doses of AZD1222 and some 25 had received two doses of the MenACWY control vaccine. Trial participants were enrolled by age into 18-55, 56-69 and 70-plus year subgroups, with 148, 28 and 57 TCR-sequenced participants respectively.

Points the paper makes about the study in general: The vaccine-associated CD4 TCRs covered the entire spike protein, and the dominant responses fell in regions 160-218 and 743-854. Reportedly, close to half of the unique spike-specific TCRs recognized epitopes lying outside the regions that are mutated in the B.1.351 and B.1.1.7 variants. No day 14 peak-response samples were available, so repertoires were characterized only after the peak T cell response. After two AZD1222 doses, both the breadth and the depth of spike-specific TCRs were significantly higher than at day 0 and than in MenACWY recipients. Conclusions about previously exposed vaccinees are limited, since just six or seven AZD1222 recipients were seropositive for SARS-CoV-2 at baseline. Most participants were white British and females outnumbered males, and the authors suggested that clonal diversity may have been underestimated. In the small 56-69-year group, the increase in depth fell short of significance, most likely because of low power.

The time point label, read with the paper, signifies: baseline before first vaccination. The vaccinee samples were drawn from two UK trials, COV001 and COV002, one of which was a single-blind randomized controlled phase 2/3 trial testing AZD1222 (ChAdOx1 nCoV-19) in healthy adults. For TCRbeta chain sequencing, PBMC samples were collected from trial participants at day 0 and at day 28 after the second dose. The sample here was peripheral blood, taken on day 0 of AZD1222 vaccination. The chain is assembled from TRBV28 and TRBJ1-1; the D segment could be TRBD1, given 6 matching bases. This clonotype was obtained from an adult in good health. This receptor has the CDR3 CASSLWLGQLNTEAFF. Read as DNA, the sequence is TGTGCCAGCAGTTTATGGCTAGGACAGTTGAACACTGAAGCTTTCTTT.